Listed below are T cell receptor beta chains from one sample, sequenced in a study of shared clonotypes between healthy human individuals. Sequencing used immunoSEQ multiplex PCR; TCRdb keeps in-frame clones, though not all of them. The sample lists roughly 1,600,000 clones, 98% occurring once. What was sequenced was naive CD4+ T cells sorted from blood. All receptors derive from a man aged 30-40 years in good health. The CDR3 runs from the conserved cysteine through the conserved F or W. A D gene is named only where the DNA matches it firmly. The size field is filled for only some rows; it gives once, few, many or a size class.

d_gene | j_gene | abundance | v_gene | CDR3aa | CDR3nt
- | TRBJ2-3 | - | TRBV7-2 | CASSHALVGSFTDTQYF | TGTGCCAGCAGCCATGCCCTGGTCGGGAGTTTCACAGATACGCAGTATTTT
TRBD2 | TRBJ2-1 | once | TRBV27 | CASSGLADRTSSYNEQFF | TGTGCCAGCAGCGGACTAGCGGACAGAACATCCTCCTACAATGAGCAGTTCTTC
- | TRBJ2-3 | - | TRBV18 | CASSPPPAGLTDTQYF | TGTGCCAGCTCACCACCGCCTGCGGGCCTTACAGATACGCAGTATTTT
- | TRBJ1-5 | - | TRBV29-1 | CSAGGDSNQPQHF | TGCAGCGCAGGAGGGGATAGCAATCAGCCCCAGCATTTT
- | TRBJ2-2 | - | TRBV4-1 | CASSQGRIPNELFF | TGCGCCAGCAGCCAGGGGCGGATCCCGAACGAGCTGTTTTTT
TRBD2 | TRBJ2-3 | once | TRBV6-6 | CASTRGSGTITDTQYF | TGTGCCAGCACTCGAGGGTCCGGGACTATCACAGATACGCAGTATTTT
- | TRBJ2-3 | - | TRBV7-2 | CASSLYEVPADTQYF | TGTGCCAGCAGCTTATATGAGGTTCCGGCAGATACGCAGTATTTT
TRBD2 | TRBJ2-5 | - | TRBV29-1 | CSAVISGAQETQYF | TGCAGCGCCGTGATTAGCGGGGCACAAGAGACCCAGTACTTC
- | TRBJ1-2 | - | TRBV6-5 | CASSPDVYYGYTF | TGTGCCAGCAGCCCCGACGTATACTATGGCTACACCTTC
- | TRBJ1-5 | few | TRBV2 | CASSDNSNQPQHF | TGTGCCAGCAGTGATAATAGCAATCAGCCCCAGCATTTT
- | TRBJ1-3 | - | TRBV2 | CASNDEVKTGNTIYF | TGTGCCAGCAACGATGAGGTTAAAACCGGAAACACCATATATTTT
TRBD1 | TRBJ1-2 | - | TRBV18 | CASSSWTGVIDGYTF | TGTGCCAGCTCATCTTGGACAGGGGTGATCGATGGCTACACCTTC
- | TRBJ2-3 | - | TRBV29-1 | CSVVLKGGTDTQYF | TGCAGCGTTGTTCTAAAAGGGGGCACAGATACGCAGTATTTT
TRBD1 | TRBJ1-5 | - | TRBV5-5 | CASSFTGGYQPQHF | TGTGCCAGCAGCTTTACAGGGGGCTATCAGCCCCAGCATTTT
TRBD2 | TRBJ2-1 | - | TRBV27 | CASSLIFGGRGYNEQFF | TGTGCCAGCAGTTTAATCTTCGGCGGGAGAGGCTACAATGAGCAGTTCTTC
TRBD1 | TRBJ2-5 | - | TRBV23-1 | CASRGQGRQETQYF | TGCGCCAGCAGGGGACAGGGGCGGCAAGAGACCCAGTACTTC
- | TRBJ2-7 | - | TRBV6-5 | CASSLGHEQYF | TGTGCCAGCAGTTTGGGTCACGAGCAGTACTTC
TRBD1 | TRBJ1-2 | - | TRBV28 | CASSKGTAINYGYTF | TGTGCCAGCAGTAAGGGGACAGCAATCAACTATGGCTACACCTTC
TRBD1 | TRBJ1-4 | - | TRBV5-4 | CASSFGQGSYEKLFF | TGTGCCAGCAGCTTTGGACAGGGCTCTTATGAAAAACTGTTTTTT
TRBD1 | TRBJ2-5 | - | TRBV7-2 | CASSLYRGVSETQYF | TGTGCCAGCAGCCTATACAGGGGCGTGAGCGAGACCCAGTACTTC
TRBD1 | TRBJ2-2 | - | TRBV7-9 | CASSSRDREVGELFF | TGTGCCAGCAGCTCCCGGGACAGGGAAGTCGGGGAGCTGTTTTTT
- | TRBJ2-7 | once | TRBV5-1 | CASSVSLEEQYF | TGCGCCAGCAGCGTATCCCTGGAGGAGCAGTACTTC
- | TRBJ2-7 | - | TRBV11-2 | CASSFTTVSSYEQYF | TGTGCCAGCAGCTTTACTACGGTTAGCTCCTACGAGCAGTACTTC
TRBD1 | TRBJ2-1 | - | TRBV18 | CASSQTGTGGGTYNEQFF | TGTGCCAGCTCACAAACCGGGACAGGGGGCGGGACCTACAATGAGCAGTTCTTC
- | TRBJ2-7 | - | TRBV6-1 | CASSEGGSIDRQYF | TGTGCCAGCAGTGAAGGGGGCAGTATAGATCGGCAGTACTTC
TRBD2 | TRBJ2-7 | - | TRBV6-6 | CASTQWGGGSHEQYF | TGTGCCAGCACCCAGTGGGGGGGAGGGTCCCACGAGCAGTACTTC
- | TRBJ1-3 | - | TRBV4-3 | CASSQLTGRGTGNTIYF | TGCGCCAGCAGCCAACTAACAGGCCGGGGGACTGGAAACACCATATATTTT
- | TRBJ1-2 | - | TRBV10-3 | CAISPGGFDYGYTF | TGTGCCATCAGCCCTGGGGGGTTCGACTATGGCTACACCTTC
TRBD1 | TRBJ2-7 | - | TRBV6-5 | CASRDFPGGAGEQYF | TGTGCCAGCAGAGACTTCCCAGGGGGCGCAGGCGAGCAGTACTTC
- | TRBJ2-7 | - | TRBV9 | CASSVHDGPIYEQYF | TGTGCCAGCAGCGTTCACGACGGCCCGATCTACGAGCAGTACTTC
TRBD1 | TRBJ1-4 | - | TRBV5-1 | CASSPDRGSEKLFF | TGCGCCAGCAGCCCAGACAGGGGTAGTGAAAAACTGTTTTTT
TRBD2 | TRBJ2-1 | - | TRBV7-3 | CASSSLAGQTYNEQFF | TGTGCCAGCAGCTCTCTAGCGGGGCAGACCTACAATGAGCAGTTCTTC
TRBD1 | TRBJ1-3 | once | TRBV28 | CASLRQGNGNTIYF | TGTGCCAGCCTCAGACAGGGTAATGGAAACACCATATATTTT